Detailed here is one TCR beta chain. The assay was immunoSEQ multiplex PCR, and TCRdb's table has in-frame clones only and misses some. The sample contains roughly 120,000 clones, about two thirds of which appear only once. The sample comes from a study of blood T cell repertoires in COVID-19. The clonotype originates from a human donor with acute or convalescent COVID-19. The donor label of this sample is uncertain. Input material: peripheral blood.

The CDR3 sequence: CASSAGTGNTEAFF. The CDR3 DNA follows: TGCGCCAGCAGCGCCGGGACAGGCAACACTGAAGCTTTCTTT. The chain couples TRBV5-1 to TRBJ1-1, with 8 bases identical to TRBD1. Germline V gene lookup returns CDR1 SGHRS and CDR2 YFSETQ. The CDR3 covers 14 residues. V was pared by 4 bases and J by 2 bases, with 4 bases of the junction left unmatched.